The next 31 T cell receptor beta chains were all read from a single sample in a study of regulatory T cells in long-lasting Graves disease. Assembly of TCR beta libraries relied on iRepertoire HTBI primers together with Arm-PCR of CDR3 regions. MiXCR, applied by TCRdb to the multiplex PCR reads, yields one record per CDR3 protein. The table lists 700,000 or so distinct CDR3 sequences, 25% to 35% of them singletons. Stated time point: persistent/refractory GD, antithyroid drugs over 5 years with positive TRAb. From RNA extracted from PBMCs, the TCR library was made. The sample in question was peripheral blood mononuclear cells (PBMCs), obtained when the disease was refractory, from a patient treated with antithyroid drugs. These receptors came from a female donor with Graves disease.

On this clonotype: This sequence may be a read error, since a much larger clone differs from it by one base. The chain employs TRBV12-3 or TRBV12-4 and TRBJ1-1; D is possibly TRBD1 (5 bases). The CDR3 is made up of 14 amino acids. The germline V and J ends were trimmed by 7 bases and 4 bases, with 16 bases remaining between them. The CDR3 here is CASTPRGSFTEAFF. In nucleotides, the CDR3 is TGTGCCAGCACCCCAAGGGGATCCTTCACTGAAGCTTTCTTT.

The chain has TRBV30 and TRBJ1-6, with D uncertain. Deletions cut 0 bases from V and 6 bases from J, with 6 bases between. The CDR3 length is 13 residues. The germline V gene encodes CDR1 GTSNPN and CDR2 SVGIG (reference sequence). The CDR3 DNA follows: TGTGCCTGGAGTGTGGGCAGTAATTCACCCCTCCACTTT. Translated, it gives CAWSVGSNSPLHF.

The chain is built from TRBV27 and TRBJ2-7, with 9 bases that match TRBD1. This CDR3 is 15 amino acids long. The ends lost 6 bases at V and 4 bases at J; junction bases unmatched: 10. Germline V gene lookup returns CDR1 MNHEY and CDR2 SMNVEV (reference sequence). The CDR3 here is CASSYAGQGIYEQYF. In nucleotides, the CDR3 is TGTGCCAGCAGCTATGCGGGACAGGGAATTTACGAGCAGTACTTC.

The rearrangement joins TRBV3-1 to TRBJ1-6, with 7 bases aligning to TRBD1. CDR3 size: 14 residues. V lost 6 bases and J lost 5; bases outside the gene matches: 4. Germline CDR1 reads LGHDT; CDR2 reads YNNKEL (reference sequence). CDR3 in DNA: TGTGCCAGCAGAGCGGGACAGCATAATTCACCCCTCCACTTT. It encodes CASRAGQHNSPLHF.

This clonotype turned up a few times. V usage is TRBV9 and J usage is TRBJ1-2, with D unresolved. The CDR3 spans 12 residues. Trimming left V 3 bases short and J 5 bases short, with 8 bases between. CDR1 is SGDLS and CDR2 is YYNGEE in the germline V gene. CDR3 protein: CASSGRTYGYTF. The CDR3 DNA sequence: TGTGCCAGCAGCGGGAGGACTTATGGCTACACCTTC.

The chain employs TRBV29-1 and TRBJ2-6; D gene unclear. This CDR3 is built from 14 residues. Germline loops: CDR1 SQVTM, CDR2 ANQGSEA. V was cut by 2 bases and J by 2 bases, with 7 bases left in between. CDR3: CSVEREPGANVLTF. CDR3 DNA: TGCAGCGTTGAAAGGGAACCTGGGGCCAACGTCCTGACTTTC.

This chain joins TRBV28 and TRBJ1-1, with TRBD1 as a possible D gene (5 bases). Deletions cut 5 bases from V and 0 bases from J, with 22 bases between. The CDR3 is made up of 18 amino acids. CDR1 and CDR2 from the germline V gene are MDHEN and SYDVKM. CDR3 sequence reads: CASSPLGQGRLLNTEAFF. The CDR3 DNA reads as TGTGCCAGCAGTCCCCTAGGGCAGGGAAGGTTGTTGAACACTGAAGCTTTCTTT.

Remarks on this clonotype: Possible read error: a much larger clone is one base away. This chain uses TRBV3-1 with TRBJ2-5; no firm D call. Germline V CDR1 and CDR2: LGHDT, YNNKEL (reference sequence). The CDR3 contains 15 residues. Trimming left V 1 base short and J 3 bases short, with 12 bases between. This CDR3 is CASSQVGGREETQYF. In nucleotides, the CDR3 is TGTGCCAGCAGCCAAGTGGGCGGTCGGGAAGAGACCCAGTACTTC.

In this sample, this clonotype turned up a few times. The rearrangement joins TRBV27 to TRBJ1-1; TRBD1 might be the D (6 bases). Germline V gene lookup returns CDR1 MNHEY and CDR2 SMNVEV (reference sequence). The CDR3 totals 14 residues. V was trimmed by 6 bases and J by 4 bases, leaving 15 bases between them. The CDR3 here is CASRLQGGGTEAFF. CDR3 in DNA: TGTGCCAGCAGGTTACAGGGTGGAGGCACTGAAGCTTTCTTT.

V gene TRBV12-3 or TRBV12-4 combines with J gene TRBJ1-3; 7 positions match TRBD1. This CDR3 is 17 amino acids long. The V segment lost 6 bases and the J segment 1 base; nucleotides outside the gene matches: 12. The CDR3, as DNA: TGTGCCAGCAGATCTACAGGGGCCGGTCGGTCTGGAAACACCATATATTTT. Amino acids: CASRSTGAGRSGNTIYF.

The sample holds many counts of this clonotype. The DNA of the CDR3 is TGTGCCAGCAAGACAGGGGTGGGTGGCTACACCTTC. Encoded protein: CASKTGVGGYTF. J is TRBJ1-2 and V is TRBV2, with 8 bases that match TRBD1. The CDR3 runs 12 residues. The J segment lost 7 bases and the V segment lost 7 bases, leaving 5 bases of the junction unmatched. Germline V gene lookup returns CDR1 SNHLY and CDR2 FYNNEI.

This clonotype was observed many times. The CDR3: CASSLFGGTGELFF. CDR3 bases: TGTGCCAGCAGCTTATTTGGGGGCACCGGGGAGCTGTTTTTT. The chain couples TRBV11-2 to TRBJ2-2, with D perhaps being TRBD1 or TRBD2 (5 bases each). This CDR3 has 14 amino acids. Germline-derived CDR1 and CDR2 are SGHAT and FQNNGV. Trimming left V 2 bases short and J 4 bases short, with 8 bases between. The full variable domain, in which reference TRBV11-2 and TRBJ2-2 provide the parts outside the CDR3, is EAGVAQSPRYKIIEKRQSVAFWCNPISGHATLYWYQQILGQGPKLLIQFQNNGVVDDSQLPKDRFSAERLKGVDSTLKIQPAKLEDSAVYLCASSLFGGTGELFFGEGSRLTVL.

This chain joins TRBV12-3 or TRBV12-4 and TRBJ1-5, with 7 bases aligning to TRBD1. This CDR3 is 15 amino acids long. The V and J ends lost 7 bases and 6 bases, in that order; junction bases with no gene match: 12. CDR3 nucleotides: TGTGCCAGCACCACCCCGTATAGGGACAGTCAGCCCCAGCATTTT. Residues: CASTTPYRDSQPQHF.

This rearrangement joins TRBV7-9 to TRBJ2-7; D remains ambiguous. The germline gives CDR1 SEHNR, CDR2 FQNEAQ (reference sequence). V was trimmed by 1 base and J by 1 base, leaving 11 bases between them. The length of the CDR3 is 15 residues. The CDR3 loop is CASSLGGGLSYEQYF. In DNA form, the CDR3 reads TGTGCCAGCAGCTTAGGTGGCGGTCTATCCTACGAGCAGTACTTC.

This clonotype was counted a few times. V is TRBV24-1 and J is TRBJ1-1; D call uncertain. Trimming stripped 9 bases from V and 1 base from J, with 8 bases between. In germline, CDR1 is KGHDR, CDR2 SFDVKD. The CDR3 loop spans 12 amino acids. The CDR3 DNA reads TGTGCCACCGCTATGGCGAACACTGAAGCTTTCTTT. Its protein product is CATAMANTEAFF.

The J gene is TRBJ1-2, the V gene TRBV29-1; TRBD1 might be the D (5 bases). The V gene's germline CDR1 is SQVTM and CDR2 ANQGSEA. The CDR3 runs to 13 residues. Between the trimmed V and J ends, which lost 2 bases and 6 bases, there was a span of 13 bases. CDR3 loop: CSVERSQGNGYTF. Written as DNA, the CDR3 is TGCAGCGTTGAAAGGAGTCAGGGAAATGGCTACACCTTC.

This clonotype has a handful of counts. This chain joins TRBV6-1 and TRBJ2-2; D gene uncertain. This CDR3 spans 14 amino acids. Trimming stripped 1 base from V and 1 base from J, with 4 bases between. The V gene's germline CDR1 is MNHNS and CDR2 SASEGT. The CDR3 region has the DNA TGTGCCAGCAGTGAAGTACGGAACACCGGGGAGCTGTTTTTT. Translated, it gives CASSEVRNTGELFF.

This clonotype was observed at least ten times. The V gene is TRBV6-1, the J gene TRBJ1-1; D is unresolved. The ends were cut back, 4 bases at V and 1 base at J, with 10 bases in the middle. CDR3 size: 14 residues. Germline-derived CDR1 and CDR2 are MNHNS and SASEGT. The CDR3 here is CASSANRGNTEAFF. Written as DNA, the CDR3 is TGTGCCAGCAGTGCTAATCGAGGGAACACTGAAGCTTTCTTT.

J is TRBJ2-5 and V is TRBV7-2; 10 bases line up with TRBD2. With V trimmed by 4 bases and J by 4 bases, 6 bases remained unmatched. CDR3 size: 15 residues. CDR1 and CDR2 from the germline V gene are SGHTA and FQGNSA. The CDR3 bases are TGTGCCAGCAGCTGGAAAGCGGGAGGGGGAGAGACCCAGTACTTC. It specifies CASSWKAGGGETQYF.

The J gene is TRBJ2-7, the V gene TRBV5-1; D gene ambiguous. V was cut by 0 bases and J by 6 bases, with 10 bases left in between. The CDR3 spans 13 residues. Per the germline V gene, CDR1 is SGHRS and CDR2 is YFSETQ. Here the CDR3 DNA reads TGCGCCAGCAGCTTGGCCGGCAGGAGCGAGCAGTACTTC. This gives the protein CASSLAGRSEQYF. Full variable domain (remainder filled in from reference TRBV5-1 and TRBJ2-7): KAGVTQTPRYLIKTRGQQVTLSCSPISGHRSVSWYQQTPGQGLQFLFEYFSETQRNKGNFPGRFSGRQFSNSRSEMNVSTLELGDSALYLCASSLAGRSEQYFGPGTRLTVT.

The sample holds a few counts of this clonotype. The V call is TRBV19, the J call TRBJ1-5; tentatively, D is TRBD1 (5 bases). The CDR3 runs to 14 residues. CDR1 is LNHDA and CDR2 is SQIVND in the germline V gene (reference sequence). Between the trimmed V and J ends, which lost 1 base and 2 bases, there was a span of 6 bases. CDR3 DNA: TGTGCCAGTAGTATAGCCAGGGGCAATCAGCCCCAGCATTTT. Its translation: CASSIARGNQPQHF.

V gene TRBV11-2 combines with J gene TRBJ2-7; D could derive from TRBD1 or TRBD2 (6 bases each). The V gene lost 4 bases and the J gene lost 3 bases, with 22 bases spanning the gap. The CDR3 is 17 residues long. Germline V gene sequence: CDR1 SGHAT, CDR2 FQNNGV. The CDR3 bases are TGTGCCAGCAGCTCTCGGGGATCGGGGGCTAGCGACTACGAGCAGTACTTC. Amino acid sequence: CASSSRGSGASDYEQYF.

The V and J genes are TRBV15 and TRBJ2-4; TRBD2 is a possible D gene (6 bases). Germline V gives CDR1 LNHNV, CDR2 YYDKDF (reference sequence). The CDR3 consists of 14 residues. V was cut by 5 bases and J by 4 bases, with 12 bases left in between. CDR3 nucleotide sequence: TGTGCCACCAGCGTCCGGGACTCGAAAAACATTCAGTACTTC. Translated: CATSVRDSKNIQYF.

The rearrangement joins TRBV28 to TRBJ1-1; unclear D gene. Germline CDR1 is MDHEN and CDR2 is SYDVKM. This CDR3 has 14 amino acids. V was pared by 7 bases and J by 2 bases, with 14 bases between. CDR3 loop: CASTVMRDNTEAFF. The CDR3 nucleotides read TGTGCCAGCACCGTAATGCGGGATAACACTGAAGCTTTCTTT.

V gene TRBV30 combines with J gene TRBJ1-1; the D gene is possibly TRBD1 (6 bases). V was trimmed by 2 bases and J by 5 bases, leaving 12 bases between them. Germline V CDR1 and CDR2: GTSNPN, SVGIG (reference sequence). The CDR3 sequence is 13 residues long. The CDR3 DNA follows: TGTGCCTGGAGTCCAGGGGTTCGGACTGAAGCTTTCTTT. It is translated as CAWSPGVRTEAFF.

This clonotype has just a few counts. The V call is TRBV28, the J call TRBJ1-6, with 7 nucleotides matching TRBD1. Germline lookup yields CDR1 MDHEN and CDR2 SYDVKM. CDR3 length: 15 residues. J was trimmed by 6 bases and V by 5 bases; bases with no gene match: 7. CDR3 region: CASSPGTVGNSPLHF. As DNA, the CDR3 is TGTGCCAGCAGTCCGGGGACAGTCGGTAATTCACCCCTCCACTTT.

The rearrangement uses TRBV6-2 or TRBV6-3 and TRBJ1-4, with D unclear. The CDR3 has 14 amino acids. V was trimmed by 4 bases and J by 9 bases, leaving 15 bases between them. Per germline, CDR1 MNHEY and CDR2 SVGEGT. The CDR3 loop reads CASSFNIGIQKLFF. Here the CDR3 DNA reads TGTGCCAGCAGTTTCAATATCGGAATCCAAAAACTGTTTTTT.

This chain links TRBV12-5 with TRBJ2-6, with TRBD1 as a possible D gene (6 bases). The CDR3 sequence is 18 residues long. Germline V gene data show CDR1 as LGHNT and CDR2 as FRNRAP. Trimming left V 1 base short and J 1 base short, with 14 bases between. CDR3 bases: TGTGCTAGTGGTTTGGCCAACTCGGACAGTTCTGGGGCCAACGTCCTGACTTTC. The encoded protein is CASGLANSDSSGANVLTF. The full variable domain, completed using reference TRBV12-5 and TRBJ2-6, is DARVTQTPRHKVTEMGQEVTMRCQPILGHNTVFWYRQTMMQGLELLAYFRNRAPLDDSGMPKDRFSAEMPDATLATLKIQPSEPRDSAVYFCASGLANSDSSGANVLTFGAGSRLTVL.

This clonotype was detected a few times. The chain uses TRBV30 and TRBJ1-6, with a tentative D call TRBD1 (6 bases). CDR1 is GTSNPN, CDR2 SVGIG, per germline (reference sequence). CDR3 size: 14 residues. V was cut by 4 bases and J by 10 bases, with 17 bases left in between. The CDR3 protein is CAWTPGGADSPLHF. In DNA form, the CDR3 reads TGTGCCTGGACCCCTGGGGGGGCGGACTCACCCCTCCACTTT.

This chain connects TRBV20-1 to TRBJ1-5, with 9 bases fitting TRBD1. Germline values: CDR1 DFQATT, CDR2 SNEGSKA (reference sequence). The ends lost 6 bases at V and 6 bases at J; junction bases unmatched: 9. The CDR3 consists of 14 residues. CDR3 region: CSAEPGQGSQPQHF. CDR3 DNA sequence: TGCAGTGCGGAACCGGGACAGGGCTCTCAGCCCCAGCATTTT.

This clonotype turned up a few times. The chain uses TRBV20-1 and TRBJ2-7; possible D gene TRBD2, 5 bases. V lost 3 bases, J lost 7 bases, and 10 bases lay in between. There are 11 residues in the CDR3. The germline gives CDR1 DFQATT, CDR2 SNEGSKA (reference sequence). The CDR3 DNA sequence: TGCAGTGCTAGTGCGAGGGATGAGCAGTACTTC. The encoded protein is CSASARDEQYF.